Sequencing of this TCR beta chain was carried out in a study of blood T cell repertoires in COVID-19. Study in general: The cDNA or gDNA used as material had been derived from T cells, B-cell-depleted T cells, or PBMCs.

This clone was counted only a few times. J lost 7 bases, V lost 4 bases, and 5 bases had no gene match. CDR1 is SNHLY, CDR2 FYNNEI, per germline. This CDR3 is 14 amino acids long. Sequenced by immunoSEQ multiplex PCR; TCRdb stores in-frame clones only, minus some. The table has about 210,000 clones, about nine tenths seen once. Study members were between roughly 18 and 100 years old and lived in around 24 US regions. In assigning cohorts, the study relied on participant-reported clinical history. This receptor was identified in a man younger than 35 with acute COVID-19. The chain recombines TRBV2 with TRBJ1-4; 8 nucleotides match TRBD1. Sequenced: PBMCs or T cells enriched from blood (not recorded which). CDR3 region: CASSAGGQTEKLFF. The CDR3 DNA sequence: TGTGCCAGCAGTGCAGGGGGCCAGACTGAAAAACTGTTTTTT.